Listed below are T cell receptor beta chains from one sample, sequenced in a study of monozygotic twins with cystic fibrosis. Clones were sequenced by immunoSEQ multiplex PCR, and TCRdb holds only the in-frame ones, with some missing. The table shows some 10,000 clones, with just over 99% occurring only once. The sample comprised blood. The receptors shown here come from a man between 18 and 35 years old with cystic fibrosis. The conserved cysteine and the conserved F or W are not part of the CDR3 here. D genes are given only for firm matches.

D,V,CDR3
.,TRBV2,ASSVGGQGTFYGYT
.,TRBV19,ASSIMGAGFQPQH
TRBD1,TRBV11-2,ASAGGTGVQETQY
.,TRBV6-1,ASSETGYLAYEQY
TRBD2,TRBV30,AQLAGTTDTQY
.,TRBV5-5,ASSLTGTAYNEQF
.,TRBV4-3,ASSQDLPGTEAF
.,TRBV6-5,ASSRLPGGAYEQY
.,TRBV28,ATEKSNYGYT
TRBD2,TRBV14,ASSQRGTNVYEQY
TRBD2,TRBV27,ASSFTIGGSTHEQY
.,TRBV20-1,SVSVEVEQF
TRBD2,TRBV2,ASSVLRLAGESTDTQY
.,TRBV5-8,ASSLNRGGEQY
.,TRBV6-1,ASSELGNQPQH